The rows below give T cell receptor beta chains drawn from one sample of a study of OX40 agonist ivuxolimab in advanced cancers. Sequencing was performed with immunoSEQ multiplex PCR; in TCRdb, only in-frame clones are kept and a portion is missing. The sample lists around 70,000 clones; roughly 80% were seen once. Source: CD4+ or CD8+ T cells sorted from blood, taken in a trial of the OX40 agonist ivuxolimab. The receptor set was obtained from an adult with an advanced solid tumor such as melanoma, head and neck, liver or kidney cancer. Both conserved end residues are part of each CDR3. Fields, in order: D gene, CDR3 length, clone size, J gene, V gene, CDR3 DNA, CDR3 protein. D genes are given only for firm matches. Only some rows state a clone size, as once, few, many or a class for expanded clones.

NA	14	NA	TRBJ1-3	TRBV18	TGTGCCAGCTCAAAGGAGTTCTCTGGAAACACCATATATTTT	CASSKEFSGNTIYF
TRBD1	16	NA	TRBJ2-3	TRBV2	TGTGCCAGCAGACCGGACAGGGGATATAACACAGATACGCAGTATTTT	CASRPDRGYNTDTQYF
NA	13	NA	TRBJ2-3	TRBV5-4	TGTGCCAGCAGCTCAGTGGGCACAGATACGCAGTATTTT	CASSSVGTDTQYF
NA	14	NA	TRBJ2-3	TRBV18	TGTGCCAGCTCACCCAACCGTGGGGCAGATACGCAGTATTTT	CASSPNRGADTQYF
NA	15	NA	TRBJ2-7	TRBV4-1	TGCGCCAGCAGCCAAGATCCTGGCAGGTCCAAGGAGCAGTACTTC	CASSQDPGRSKEQYF
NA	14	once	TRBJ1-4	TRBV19	TGTGCCAGTAGGACGTCGGGGTCGGATGAAAAACTGTTTTTT	CASRTSGSDEKLFF
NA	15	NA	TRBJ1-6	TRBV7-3	TGTGCCAGCAGCTTATACGGGTACGGCAATTCACCCCTCCACTTT	CASSLYGYGNSPLHF
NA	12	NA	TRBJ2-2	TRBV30	TGTGCCTGGAGTGCCACCACCGGGGAGCTGTTTTTT	CAWSATTGELFF
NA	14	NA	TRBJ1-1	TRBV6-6	TGTGCCAGCAGTTTATCGGGGGCTCGTACTGAAGCTTTCTTT	CASSLSGARTEAFF
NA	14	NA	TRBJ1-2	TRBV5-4	TGTGCCAGCAGCTTGGCGACCGCTAACTATGGCTACACCTTC	CASSLATANYGYTF
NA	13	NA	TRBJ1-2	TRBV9	TGTGCCAGCAGCGTTCGGCGTAACTATGGCTACACCTTC	CASSVRRNYGYTF
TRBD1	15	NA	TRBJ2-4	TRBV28	TGTGCCAGCAGTTCCAGGGGGCAAGCCAAAAACATTCAGTACTTC	CASSSRGQAKNIQYF
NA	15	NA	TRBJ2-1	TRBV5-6	TGTGCCAGCAGCTTTTTCAGTCGTTCCTACAATGAGCAGTTCTTC	CASSFFSRSYNEQFF
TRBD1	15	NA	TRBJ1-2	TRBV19	TGTGCCAGTAGTCCTACAGGGGGCTCTAGCTATGGCTACACCTTC	CASSPTGGSSYGYTF
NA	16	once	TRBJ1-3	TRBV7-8	TGTGCCAGCACCGTAGGACCCGGAGGGGGTGGAAACACCATATATTTT	CASTVGPGGGGNTIYF
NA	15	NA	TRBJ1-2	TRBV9	TGTGCCAGCTCCGACCAGGTGGACAGAGACTATGGCTACACCTTC	CASSDQVDRDYGYTF
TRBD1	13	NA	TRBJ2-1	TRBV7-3	TGTGCCAGCAGCACGGACAGGGACAATGAGCAGTTCTTC	CASSTDRDNEQFF
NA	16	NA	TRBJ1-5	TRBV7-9	TGTGCCAGCAGCTTAGATACGGGGACCGTAGATCAGCCCCAGCATTTT	CASSLDTGTVDQPQHF
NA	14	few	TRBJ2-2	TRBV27	TGTGCCAGCAGTCTGACACTTAACACCGGGGAGCTGTTTTTT	CASSLTLNTGELFF
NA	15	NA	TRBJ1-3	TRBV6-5	TGTGCCAGCAGTCGTGACGGAAGCTCTGGAAACACCATATATTTT	CASSRDGSSGNTIYF
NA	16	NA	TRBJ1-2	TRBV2	TGTGCCAGCAGTGAAGGAAGGGTCAGGGCGACCTATGGCTACACCTTC	CASSEGRVRATYGYTF
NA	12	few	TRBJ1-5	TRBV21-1	TGTGCCAGCCGGACAGCTGATCAGCCCCAGCATTTT	CASRTADQPQHF
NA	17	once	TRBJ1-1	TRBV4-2	TGTGCCAGCAGCCAAAGTGTACGGGCAAGTATGGACACTGAAGCTTTCTTT	CASSQSVRASMDTEAFF
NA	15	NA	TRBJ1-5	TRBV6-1	TGTGCCAGCAGTTGGACGATGGATAGCAATCAGCCCCAGCATTTT	CASSWTMDSNQPQHF
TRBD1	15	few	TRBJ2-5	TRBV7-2	TGTGCCAGCAGCTTCCGGACAGGGGGCTGGGAGACCCAGTACTTC	CASSFRTGGWETQYF
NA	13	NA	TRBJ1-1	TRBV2	TGTGCCAGCAGTGATCGGGCAGCCACTGAAGCTTTCTTT	CASSDRAATEAFF
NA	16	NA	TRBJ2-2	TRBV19	TGTGCCAGTAGTACCCGGAGGAGGTTATCGGCCGGGGAGCTGTTTTTT	CASSTRRRLSAGELFF
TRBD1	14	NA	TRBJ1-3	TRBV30	TGTGCCTGCCCATTCAGGGGGCAGGGAGACACCATATATTTT	CACPFRGQGDTIYF
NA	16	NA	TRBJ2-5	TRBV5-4	TGTGCCAGCAGCTTGCAGGGATGGGGGGTTCAAGAGACCCAGTACTTC	CASSLQGWGVQETQYF
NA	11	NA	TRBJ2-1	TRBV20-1	TGCAGTGCTCAGACTAGAAATGAGCAGTTCTTC	CSAQTRNEQFF
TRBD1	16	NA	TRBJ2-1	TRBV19	TGTGCCAGTAGTGGACGACAGGGGGCCTCCTACAATGAGCAGTTCTTC	CASSGRQGASYNEQFF
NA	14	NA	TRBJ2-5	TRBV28	TGTGCCAGCAGTTTAGGTTACAGCCAGGAGACCCAGTACTTC	CASSLGYSQETQYF
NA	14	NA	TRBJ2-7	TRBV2	TGTGCCAGCACTATCGTAGGCAGTCTTGGCGAGCAGTACTTC	CASTIVGSLGEQYF
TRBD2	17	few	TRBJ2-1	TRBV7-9	TGTGCCAGCAGCCACACTCCGCAGCGGGGGGAGAAAAATGAGCAGTTCTTC	CASSHTPQRGEKNEQFF
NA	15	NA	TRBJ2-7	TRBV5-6	TGTGCCAGCAGCTTCGCTTTCGCAGGAGACTACGAGCAGTACTTC	CASSFAFAGDYEQYF
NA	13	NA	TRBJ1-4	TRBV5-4	TGTGCCAGCAGCTTGCTAGGGAATGAAAAACTGTTTTTT	CASSLLGNEKLFF
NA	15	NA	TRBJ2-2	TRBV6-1	TGTGCCAGCAGTGCTTTGGACGGAGACACCGGGGAGCTGTTTTTT	CASSALDGDTGELFF
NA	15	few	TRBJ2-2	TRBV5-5	TGTGCCAGCCGCCCGTCGGGCAGGGATACCGGGGAGCTGTTTTTT	CASRPSGRDTGELFF
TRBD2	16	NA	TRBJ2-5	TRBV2	TGTGCCAGCAGACAGACTAGCGGGGTCCGCCAAGAGACCCAGTACTTC	CASRQTSGVRQETQYF
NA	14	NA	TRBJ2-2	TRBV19	TGTGCCAGTAGTTGGGGTACCCAGGCCGGGGAGCTGTTTTTT	CASSWGTQAGELFF
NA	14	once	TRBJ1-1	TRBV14	TGTGCCCTACCAGGGGTAACTCAGAACACTGAAGCTTTCTTT	CALPGVTQNTEAFF
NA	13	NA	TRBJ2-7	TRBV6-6	TGTGCCAGCGCTGGAGGACCCTCCTACGAGCAGTACTTC	CASAGGPSYEQYF
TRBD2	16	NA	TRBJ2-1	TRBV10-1	TGCGCCAGCACCCCCAACGCGGGGGGGCGTTACAATGAGCAGTTCTTC	CASTPNAGGRYNEQFF
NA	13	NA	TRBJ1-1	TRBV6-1	TGTGCCAGCAGGACCCGACGGGACACTGAAGCTTTCTTT	CASRTRRDTEAFF
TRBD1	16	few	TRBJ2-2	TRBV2	TGTGCCAGCAGTCTAGCCGGGACAGTTAACACCGGGGAGCTGTTTTTT	CASSLAGTVNTGELFF
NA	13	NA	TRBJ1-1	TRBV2	TGTGCCAGCAGGGGGAATGGAGGCACTGAAGCTTTCTTT	CASRGNGGTEAFF
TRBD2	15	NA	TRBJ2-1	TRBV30	TGTGCCTGGGGTCGACTAGCGGGAGGGCCGGCTGAGCAGTTCTTC	CAWGRLAGGPAEQFF
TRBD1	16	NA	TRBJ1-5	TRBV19	TGTGCCAGTAGTGGGCAAACCGGGACAGGCAATCAGCCCCAGCATTTT	CASSGQTGTGNQPQHF
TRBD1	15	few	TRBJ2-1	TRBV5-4	TGTGCCAGCAGCCCAGGGACAGGCCTTGACAATGAGCAGTTCTTC	CASSPGTGLDNEQFF
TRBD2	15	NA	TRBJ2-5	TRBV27	TGTGCCAGCACCCCTAGCGGGAGGCCTGCCGAGACCCAGTACTTC	CASTPSGRPAETQYF
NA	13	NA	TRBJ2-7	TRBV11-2	TGTGCCAGCAGCCGCGAAAGGCCCTACGAGCAGTACTTC	CASSRERPYEQYF
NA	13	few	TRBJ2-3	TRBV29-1	TGCAGCGGGCTTGCCGTTTTCACAGATACGCAGTATTTT	CSGLAVFTDTQYF
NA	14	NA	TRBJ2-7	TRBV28	TGTGCCAGCAGCAACTGGGACGGCACCTACGAGCAGTACTTC	CASSNWDGTYEQYF
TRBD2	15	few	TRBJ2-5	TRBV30	TGTGCCTGGAGTGTATTTAGCGGGAGGGCCGAGACCCAGTACTTC	CAWSVFSGRAETQYF
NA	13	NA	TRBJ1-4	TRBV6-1	TGTGCCAGCAGTCAAACTGGACAGGAAAAACTGTTTTTT	CASSQTGQEKLFF